These T cell receptor beta chains were read from a single sample in a study of blood T cell repertoires in COVID-19. The method was immunoSEQ multiplex PCR; TCRdb's version includes in-frame clones alone and lacks a portion of them. Altogether a few hundred thousand clones are present, approximately 90% being singletons, with the ten largest covering approximately 9%. Specimen: PBMCs or T cells enriched from blood (not recorded which). These receptors came from a woman aged 18 to 35 who had recovered from COVID-19. Both conserved end residues are part of each CDR3. D genes are given only for firm matches. The listing skips clone size in some rows; elsewhere it reads once, few, many or a size class.

cdr3_aa cdr3_nt clone_size d_call j_call v_call
CASSQDLFQAIYGYTF TGCGCCAGCAGCCAAGATCTGTTTCAGGCAATCTATGGCTACACCTTC NA NA TRBJ1-2 TRBV4-3
CATSRDRYRETEAFF TGTGCCACCAGCAGAGATCGTTACAGGGAAACTGAAGCTTTCTTT NA NA TRBJ1-1 TRBV15
CASSYYREQYF TGTGCCAGCAGTTACTATCGCGAGCAGTACTTC NA NA TRBJ2-7 TRBV6-2/TRBV6-3
CASSPWGSGKREQYF TGCGCCAGCAGCCCCTGGGGTAGCGGGAAGAGGGAGCAGTACTTC once TRBD2 TRBJ2-7 TRBV5-1
CASRQWDRDFTEAFF TGTGCCAGCAGGCAATGGGACAGGGATTTCACTGAAGCTTTCTTT NA TRBD1 TRBJ1-1 TRBV2
CASSTRQGGAEKLFF TGTGCCAGCAGCACTCGACAGGGGGGGGCTGAAAAACTGTTTTTT NA TRBD1 TRBJ1-4 TRBV7-8
CASSLGTGYEKLFF TGTGCCAGCAGTCTCGGGACAGGGTACGAAAAACTGTTTTTT NA TRBD1 TRBJ1-4 TRBV6-2/TRBV6-3
CASSRAGTGAIPSEQYF TGTGCCAGCAGCAGAGCCGGGACAGGGGCAATCCCATCCGAGCAGTACTTC NA TRBD1 TRBJ2-7 TRBV11-3
CASSPGGTNTGELFF TGTGCCAGCAGTCCTGGGGGGACGAACACCGGGGAGCTGTTTTTT once NA TRBJ2-2 TRBV28
CASSLVAGGNTGELFF TGTGCCAGCAGCTTAGTGGCAGGGGGGAACACCGGGGAGCTGTTTTTT NA TRBD1 TRBJ2-2 TRBV7-6